This TCR beta chain was obtained from a study of identical twins. There are 16 residues in the CDR3. Trimming cost V 5 bases and J 5 bases, with 21 bases left between them. Germline values: CDR1 MNHEY, CDR2 SMNVEV (reference sequence). MiXCR was run by TCRdb on the 5' RACE reads, yielding one entry per CDR3 protein. The table records about 890,000 distinct CDR3 sequences, approximately 13% of them present only once. This clonotype was detected only a few times. These data also formed part of another study, on yellow fever vaccine responses in identical twins.

Sequencing used PBMCs. The chain couples TRBV27 to TRBJ1-2; TRBD1 might be the D (6 bases). The receptor was derived from a woman under 30 in good health. CDR3 protein: CASSGPNRGARYGYTF. For the CDR3, the DNA is TGTGCCAGCAGTGGGCCCAACCGGGGGGCGAGATATGGCTACACCTTC.